Presented here are 28 T cell receptor beta chains from one specimen sequenced in a study of blood T cell repertoires in COVID-19. The repertoire was sequenced with immunoSEQ multiplex PCR; TCRdb's copy has only in-frame clones and lacks some. This table holds 200,000 to 250,000 clones, around 83% found once. The sample taken for sequencing was PBMCs or T cells enriched from blood (not recorded which). These receptors all stem from a woman aged 40 to 50 who had recovered from COVID-19.

The chain recombines TRBV4-1 with TRBJ1-1, with D possibly TRBD1 on 5 matching bases. There are 13 residues in the CDR3. V lost 4 bases and J 0 bases, leaving 6 bases between the germline ends. Germline CDR1 MGHRA, CDR2 YSYEKL. The CDR3 sequence: CASSRTLNTEAFF. CDR3 nucleotide sequence: TGCGCCAGCAGCCGGACACTGAACACTGAAGCTTTCTTT.

The rearrangement joins TRBV9 to TRBJ2-2; D is perhaps TRBD1 (7 bases). V lost 3 bases, J lost 4 bases, and 10 bases lay in between. The CDR3 spans 14 residues. Germline V gene data show CDR1 as SGDLS and CDR2 as YYNGEE. CDR3 DNA sequence: TGTGCCAGCAGCGGCGGGACAGTCACCGGGGAGCTGTTTTTT. It encodes CASSGGTVTGELFF.

The V gene is TRBV4-3, the J gene TRBJ2-1; 8 nucleotides align to TRBD2. Germline assignment: CDR1 LGHNA and CDR2 YSLEER. The CDR3 is made up of 17 amino acids. V lost 0 bases, J lost 2 bases, and 6 bases stayed unmatched. As DNA, the CDR3 is TGCGCCAGCAGCCAAGAGCTAGCGGGTTTCACCTACAATGAGCAGTTCTTC. As protein: CASSQELAGFTYNEQFF.

This clone was counted a few times. The CDR3 coding sequence is TGTGCCAGCGGGCAGGGTGCTTGGCCCCAGCATTTT. It yields the protein CASGQGAWPQHF. This rearrangement joins TRBV27 to TRBJ1-5, with D perhaps matching TRBD1 (5 bases). Trimming took off 8 bases at V and 9 bases at J, with 14 bases between the two ends. This CDR3 spans 12 amino acids. In germline, CDR1 is MNHEY, CDR2 SMNVEV (reference sequence).

Only a few counts were recorded for this clone. The rearrangement joins TRBV7-9 to TRBJ1-2; tentative D call: TRBD1 (6 bases). Looked up from germline, CDR1 is SEHNR and CDR2 is FQNEAQ (reference sequence). This CDR3 has 13 amino acids. Trimming shortened V by 4 bases and J by 6 bases, and 12 bases separated the two germline ends. CDR3 region: CASSWMTGNGYTF. The CDR3 region has the DNA TGTGCCAGCAGCTGGATGACAGGCAATGGCTACACCTTC.

The J gene is TRBJ2-3, the V gene TRBV7-2, with a tentative D call TRBD1 (6 bases). Germline V gives CDR1 SGHTA, CDR2 FQGNSA. The V end lost 5 bases, the J end lost 0 bases, and 18 bases lay between the germline ends. CDR3 length: 17 residues. The CDR3 protein is CASSPRTDRRSTDTQYF. Here the CDR3 DNA reads TGTGCCAGCAGCCCCCGTACCGACAGGAGGAGCACAGATACGCAGTATTTT.

The V gene is TRBV5-1, the J gene TRBJ1-3, with no clear D. The CDR3 extends over 13 amino acids. The germline V gene encodes CDR1 SGHRS and CDR2 YFSETQ. V dropped 4 bases and J dropped 3 bases, with 8 bases sitting between them. CDR3 sequence: CASSPQVGNTIYF. CDR3 in DNA: TGCGCCAGCAGCCCTCAGGTTGGAAACACCATATATTTT.

Notes on this clone: This specimen includes other DNA sequences encoding the same CDR3. V gene TRBV19 combines with J gene TRBJ1-3; D ambiguous. This CDR3 is built from 14 residues. V was cut by 1 base and J by 0 bases, with 4 bases left in between. Germline CDR1 reads LNHDA; CDR2 reads SQIVND (reference sequence). The CDR3 region has the DNA TGTGCCAGTAGTATAGGAGGCTCTGGAAACACCATATATTTT. It specifies CASSIGGSGNTIYF.

The chain carries TRBV30 and TRBJ2-1, with 8 nucleotides matching TRBD2. The CDR3 is made up of 13 amino acids. Germline assignment: CDR1 GTSNPN and CDR2 SVGIG (reference sequence). J gave up 14 bases and V 0 bases, and 9 bases lay outside the gene matches. In nucleotides, the CDR3 is TGTGCCTGGAGTGTTGGATCGGGAGGGCCCGAGTTCTTC. It yields the protein CAWSVGSGGPEFF.

The chain has TRBV6-4 and TRBJ2-5; 12 positions agree with TRBD1. The CDR3 is 14 residues long. V shed 3 bases, J shed 9 bases, and the junction held 5 bases outside the gene matches. From germline, CDR1 is MRHNA and CDR2 SNTAGT. In nucleotides, the CDR3 is TGTGCCAGCAGTGATGGGACAGGGGGCGCGCCCCAGTACTTC. Protein sequence: CASSDGTGGAPQYF.

J is TRBJ1-1 and V is TRBV18, with no clear D. CDR3 length: 12 residues. Germline CDR1 and CDR2: KGHSH and LQKENI. Trimming removed 3 bases from V and 4 bases from J, with 6 bases in between. This chain's CDR3 is CASSPGSTEAFF. As DNA, the CDR3 is TGTGCCAGCTCACCCGGGAGCACTGAAGCTTTCTTT.

The rearrangement joins TRBV27 to TRBJ1-5, with no clear D. The V gene's germline CDR1 is MNHEY and CDR2 SMNVEV (reference sequence). The CDR3 consists of 12 residues. The germline V and J ends were trimmed by 3 bases and 5 bases, with 5 bases remaining between them. CDR3 in amino acids: CASSFTDQPQHF. In nucleotides, the CDR3 is TGTGCCAGCAGTTTCACGGATCAGCCCCAGCATTTT.

The J gene is TRBJ1-1, the V gene TRBV25-1; D is unclear. This CDR3 spans 15 amino acids. The germline V gene encodes CDR1 MGHDK and CDR2 SYGVNS. V was trimmed by 6 bases and J by 4 bases, leaving 18 bases between them. CDR3 in amino acids: CASSLRGRAPTEAFF. The CDR3 coding sequence is TGTGCCAGCAGCCTCCGTGGGAGGGCGCCCACTGAAGCTTTCTTT.

This chain uses TRBV7-9 with TRBJ1-1; no clear D gene. Trimming shortened V by 3 bases and J by 4 bases, and 24 bases separated the two germline ends. This CDR3 contains 18 residues. Germline CDR1 and CDR2: SEHNR and FQNEAQ (reference sequence). The CDR3 bases are TGTGCCAGCAGCTTCGGGAATATTCGCGGAAGATCGGGCACTGAAGCTTTCTTT. As protein: CASSFGNIRGRSGTEAFF.

The CDR3 DNA sequence: TGTGCCAGCAGTGGGGAGGGACCTCAATACAATGAGCAGTTCTTC. This gives the protein CASSGEGPQYNEQFF. The chain combines TRBV2 with TRBJ2-1, with 7 bases fitting TRBD2. The germline CDR1 and CDR2 sequences are SNHLY and FYNNEI. The CDR3 length is 15 residues. J was trimmed by 4 bases and V by 4 bases; bases with no gene match: 7.

The J gene is TRBJ1-4, the V gene TRBV11-2; D possibly corresponds to TRBD1 (6 bases). This CDR3 region has 17 residues. Germline assignment: CDR1 SGHAT and CDR2 FQNNGV. The V end was cut by 5 bases, the J end by 5 bases, with 21 bases between. CDR3 sequence: CASSLSYRAVSNEKLFF. The CDR3 DNA reads as TGTGCCAGCAGCCTCTCATACAGGGCAGTTTCCAATGAAAAACTGTTTTTT.

The rearrangement links TRBV27 to TRBJ2-2; D gene uncertain. The germline CDR1 and CDR2 sequences are MNHEY and SMNVEV (reference sequence). Trimming pared 3 bases from V and 5 bases from J, leaving 16 bases between. The CDR3 runs 16 residues. The CDR3 region has the DNA TGTGCCAGCAGTTTTCGCTTCGATAGCCAGACCGGGGAGCTGTTTTTT. It specifies CASSFRFDSQTGELFF.

The chain links TRBV5-1 to TRBJ2-5, with 8 bases matching TRBD2. Germline V gives CDR1 SGHRS, CDR2 YFSETQ. This CDR3 region has 14 residues. The junction had 4 bases not matched to a gene; V was cut back by 3 bases and J by 3 bases. Here the CDR3 DNA reads TGCGCCAGCAGCTCGGGACTAGTGGAAGAGACCCAGTACTTC. Encoded protein: CASSSGLVEETQYF. The variable domain in full, with the rest retrieved from reference TRBV5-1 and TRBJ2-5, is KAGVTQTPRYLIKTRGQQVTLSCSPISGHRSVSWYQQTPGQGLQFLFEYFSETQRNKGNFPGRFSGRQFSNSRSEMNVSTLELGDSALYLCASSSGLVEETQYFGPGTRLLVL.

The chain couples TRBV11-3 to TRBJ2-2, with D perhaps TRBD2 (5 bases). The V gene's germline CDR1 is SGHNT and CDR2 YENEEA. The germline V and J ends were trimmed by 5 bases and 3 bases, with 13 bases remaining between them. This CDR3 is 15 amino acids long. The CDR3 loop reads CASSVRLGDTGELFF. As DNA, the CDR3 is TGTGCCAGCAGCGTGAGGCTCGGGGACACCGGGGAGCTGTTTTTT.

The chain joins TRBV11-3 to TRBJ2-5; D possibly corresponds to TRBD1 (6 bases). CDR1 is SGHNT and CDR2 is YENEEA in the germline V gene. V lost 0 bases, J lost 7 bases, and 12 bases lay in between. This CDR3 spans 14 amino acids. The CDR3 nucleotides read TGTGCCAGCAGCTTAGAAAGGGCCAGGGGGACCCAGTACTTC. This translates into CASSLERARGTQYF.

The CDR3, as DNA: TGCGCCAGCAGCCCGGTAGGGACTAGCGGGAGGGCCAACTACAATGAGCAGTTCTTC. Residues: CASSPVGTSGRANYNEQFF. V and J are TRBV5-1 and TRBJ2-1; TRBD2 aligns across 16 bases. Trimming cost V 4 bases and J 3 bases; bases outside gene matches: 10. Germline V CDR1 and CDR2: SGHRS, YFSETQ. This CDR3 spans 19 amino acids.

The chain combines TRBV18 with TRBJ2-7, with 9 bases lining up with TRBD1. V lost 6 bases and J lost 3; bases outside the gene matches: 6. The CDR3 spans 14 residues. Germline CDR1 KGHSH, CDR2 LQKENI. The CDR3 reads CASSEGQGLYEQYF. The DNA of the CDR3 is TGTGCCAGCTCGGAAGGACAGGGGCTCTACGAGCAGTACTTC.

The genes are TRBV2 and TRBJ2-3, with 11 positions matching TRBD1. The germline CDR1 and CDR2 sequences are SNHLY and FYNNEI. The length of the CDR3 is 14 residues. Trimming took 3 bases from V and 5 from J; bases not matched to a gene: 1. The CDR3 reads CASSEGQGVDTQYF. The CDR3, as DNA: TGTGCCAGCAGTGAGGGACAGGGGGTAGATACGCAGTATTTT.

This clone was detected once. This sequence joins TRBV10-3 and TRBJ2-3; 7 bases agree with TRBD1. Germline loops: CDR1 ENHRY, CDR2 SYGVKD. V lost 6 bases, J lost 3 bases, and 6 bases stayed unmatched. There are 14 residues in the CDR3. This CDR3 reads CAISRQGGTDTQYF. CDR3 in DNA: TGTGCCATCAGCAGACAGGGCGGGACAGATACGCAGTATTTT.

This chain links TRBV29-1 with TRBJ2-7; tentatively, D is TRBD1 (5 bases). Germline CDR1 is SQVTM and CDR2 is ANQGSEA. V was clipped by 3 bases and J by 6 bases, with 15 bases between them. The CDR3 extends over 13 amino acids. The DNA of the CDR3 is TGCAGCGTTGACGTCGCCAGGGCAAGCGAGCAGTACGTC. As protein: CSVDVARASEQYV.

The J gene is TRBJ1-2, the V gene TRBV5-6; no firm D call. Germline CDR1 SGHDT, CDR2 YYEEEE. The CDR3 contains 13 residues. V lost 4 bases and J lost 0, with 7 bases in between. The DNA for the CDR3 is TGTGCCAGCAGCCGGAGAGCTAACTATGGCTACACCTTC. Translation gives CASSRRANYGYTF.

This rearrangement joins TRBV6-5 to TRBJ2-2; weak D call: TRBD1 (6 bases). CDR1 is MNHEY, CDR2 SVGAGI, per germline. The CDR3 consists of 14 residues. V was shortened by 5 bases and J by 5 bases, with 12 bases between the two germline ends. The CDR3 loop reads CASSIRTGTGELFF. The CDR3 nucleotides are TGTGCCAGCAGTATTAGAACAGGGACCGGGGAGCTGTTTTTT.

This chain connects TRBV30 to TRBJ2-7; 7 nucleotides align to TRBD2. With 0 bases clipped from V and 4 bases from J, the junction kept 6 bases outside the gene matches. The CDR3 is made up of 14 amino acids. Looked up from germline, CDR1 is GTSNPN and CDR2 is SVGIG (reference sequence). Here the CDR3 reads CAWSVGGRAYEQYF. CDR3 in DNA: TGTGCCTGGAGTGTGGGGGGGAGGGCATACGAGCAGTACTTC.